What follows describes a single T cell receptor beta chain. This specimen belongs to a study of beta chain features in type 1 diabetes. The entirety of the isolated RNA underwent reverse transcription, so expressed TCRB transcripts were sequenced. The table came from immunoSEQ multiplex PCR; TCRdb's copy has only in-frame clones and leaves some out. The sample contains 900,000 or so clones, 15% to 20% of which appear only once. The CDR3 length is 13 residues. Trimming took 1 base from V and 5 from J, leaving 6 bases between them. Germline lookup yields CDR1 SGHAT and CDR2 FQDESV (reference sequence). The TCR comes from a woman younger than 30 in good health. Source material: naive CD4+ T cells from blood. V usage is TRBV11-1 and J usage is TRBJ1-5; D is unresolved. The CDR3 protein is CASSLDGDQPQHF. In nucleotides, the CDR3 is TGTGCCAGCAGCTTAGATGGCGATCAGCCCCAGCATTTT.